The 30 T cell receptor beta chains in this list originate from one sample, sequenced in a study of shared clonotypes between healthy human individuals. Naivety among CD8 cells was defined by CD45RO negativity and positive CCR7 selection, thereby excluding terminally differentiated effector memory CD45RA+ cells. The method was immunoSEQ multiplex PCR; TCRdb's version includes in-frame clones alone and lacks a portion of them. The data contain around 700,000 clones, 92% of them singletons. The sample comprised naive CD8+ T cells sorted from blood. Every receptor here comes from a man aged 25 to 45 in good health.

V gene TRBV7-9 combines with J gene TRBJ1-2; 8 bases are a match to TRBD1. Germline CDR1 and CDR2: SEHNR and FQNEAQ (reference sequence). The CDR3 has 15 residues. The junction had 11 bases not matched to a gene; V was cut back by 5 bases and J by 6 bases. The CDR3 is CASSHHSQGADGYTF. In DNA form, the CDR3 reads TGTGCCAGCAGCCACCACTCTCAGGGGGCGGATGGCTACACCTTC.

This chain links TRBV7-9 with TRBJ2-7, with D tentatively TRBD1 (6 bases). Trimming cost V 5 bases and J 0 bases, with 14 bases left between them. This CDR3 is 15 amino acids long. The germline V gene has CDR1 SEHNR and CDR2 FQNEAQ (reference sequence). The CDR3 region has the DNA TGTGCCAGCAGCAACCGCGACAGGAGCTCCTACGAGCAGTACTTC. Translation: CASSNRDRSSYEQYF.

The chain is built from TRBV7-8 and TRBJ2-1, with D maybe TRBD2 (6 bases). There are 13 residues in the CDR3. Trimming took 1 base from V and 8 from J, leaving 9 bases between them. Germline CDR1 SGHVS, CDR2 FQNEAQ. CDR3 amino acids: CASSLGGEDEQFF. The CDR3 region has the DNA TGTGCCAGCAGCTTAGGAGGGGAGGATGAGCAGTTCTTC. The complete variable domain, with remaining parts taken from reference TRBV7-8 and TRBJ2-1, reads GAGVSQSPRYKVAKRGQDVALRCDPISGHVSLFWYQQALGQGPEFLTYFQNEAQLDKSGLPSDRFFAERPEGSVSTLKIQRTQQEDSAVYLCASSLGGEDEQFFGPGTRLTVL.

The J gene is TRBJ2-7, the V gene TRBV7-9; D call uncertain. Trimming took 5 bases from V and 2 from J, leaving 13 bases between them. Per the germline V gene, CDR1 is SEHNR and CDR2 is FQNEAQ (reference sequence). The CDR3 runs 14 residues. Here the CDR3 DNA reads TGTGCCAGCAGCCCCAGGACCGAAGCCTACGAGCAGTACTTC. This translates into CASSPRTEAYEQYF.

This clone was seen a single time. The chain links TRBV13 to TRBJ2-1; possible D gene TRBD2, 5 bases. Germline CDR1 is PRHDT and CDR2 is FYEKMQ (reference sequence). V gave up 5 bases and J gave up 7 bases, with 18 bases separating them. This CDR3 has 15 residues. In DNA form, the CDR3 reads TGTGCCAGCAGCCCCGGGGTGGGGTTATGGAATGAGCAGTTCTTC. Its protein product is CASSPGVGLWNEQFF.

J is TRBJ2-2 and V is TRBV15, with D unresolved. V lost 6 bases and J lost 3, with 5 bases in between. Per the germline V gene, CDR1 is LNHNV and CDR2 is YYDKDF (reference sequence). The CDR3 consists of 12 residues. The CDR3 DNA reads TGTGCCACCAGTCGGGACACCGGGGAGCTGTTTTTT. Translated, it gives CATSRDTGELFF.

The chain has TRBV11-2 and TRBJ2-1; TRBD2 matches 7 bases. Germline-derived CDR1 and CDR2 are SGHAT and FQNNGV. V was pared by 2 bases and J by 3 bases, with 10 bases of the junction left unmatched. This CDR3 comprises 17 residues. The chain's CDR3 is CASSLPQGGAYYNEQFF. Here the CDR3 DNA reads TGTGCCAGCAGCTTACCCCAGGGAGGGGCGTACTACAATGAGCAGTTCTTC.

This clone was observed a single time. This rearrangement joins TRBV2 to TRBJ2-5, with 14 positions matching TRBD2. The V gene's germline CDR1 is SNHLY and CDR2 FYNNEI. V shed 11 bases, J shed 5 bases, and the junction held 13 bases outside the gene matches. The CDR3 contains 16 residues. The CDR3 nucleotides are TGTGCCGAACCGGGACTAGCGGGAGTTGATGCGGAGACCCAGTACTTC. As protein: CAEPGLAGVDAETQYF. The full variable domain, rest sourced from reference TRBV2 and TRBJ2-5, is EPEVTQTPSHQVTQMGQEVILRCVPISNHLYFYWYRQILGQKVEFLVSFYNNEISEKSEIFDDQFSVERPDGSNFTLKIRSTKLEDSAMYFCAEPGLAGVDAETQYFGPGTRLLVL.

V is TRBV7-9 and J is TRBJ2-6; D not certain. Per germline, CDR1 SEHNR and CDR2 FQNEAQ (reference sequence). Trimming removed 5 bases from V and 0 bases from J, with 8 bases in between. The CDR3 has 15 amino acids. The CDR3 loop reads CASSQPGSGANVLTF. The CDR3, as DNA: TGTGCCAGCAGCCAACCTGGCTCTGGGGCCAACGTCCTGACTTTC.

The CDR3 coding sequence is TGTGCCACCAGCAGCGGACAGGGAGCCTACGAGCAGTACTTC. It specifies CATSSGQGAYEQYF. This chain connects TRBV15 to TRBJ2-7; 8 positions agree with TRBD1. The V and J ends lost 3 bases and 2 bases, in that order; junction bases with no gene match: 3. The CDR3 runs to 14 residues. CDR1 and CDR2 (germline): LNHNV, YYDKDF (reference sequence).

This clone was found once. The V call is TRBV29-1, the J call TRBJ2-1; maybe TRBD2 (6 bases). Germline assignment: CDR1 SQVTM and CDR2 ANQGSEA. The germline V and J ends were trimmed by 6 bases and 2 bases, with 17 bases remaining between them. This CDR3 comprises 15 residues. The CDR3 DNA is TGCAGCGTGCCCGCGGGGCCCCTTACCTACAATGAGCAGTTCTTC. Encoded protein: CSVPAGPLTYNEQFF.

This clone was recorded once. The chain recombines TRBV27 with TRBJ2-4, with 7 nucleotides matching TRBD1. Germline CDR1 MNHEY, CDR2 SMNVEV (reference sequence). Losses at the gene ends were 4 bases for V and 6 bases for J; bases not matched to a gene: 9. The CDR3 is made up of 15 amino acids. The CDR3 DNA reads TGTGCCAGCAGTTCCAGGACAGGCTTTGGAAACATTCAGTACTTC. Protein sequence: CASSSRTGFGNIQYF.

V usage is TRBV29-1 and J usage is TRBJ2-7; D is unclear. This CDR3 has 12 residues. Germline lookup yields CDR1 SQVTM and CDR2 ANQGSEA. V lost 3 bases and J lost 0, with 6 bases in between. In nucleotides, the CDR3 is TGCAGCGTTGATACGGACTCCTACGAGCAGTACTTC. The encoded protein is CSVDTDSYEQYF.

The chain recombines TRBV4-1 with TRBJ2-7; perhaps D is TRBD1 or TRBD2 (5 bases each). The CDR3 covers 14 residues. The germline CDR1 and CDR2 sequences are MGHRA and YSYEKL. The V end lost 0 bases, the J end lost 5 bases, and 11 bases lay between the germline ends. CDR3 sequence: CASSQEPGADEQYF. In nucleotides, the CDR3 is TGCGCCAGCAGCCAAGAGCCCGGGGCGGACGAGCAGTACTTC.

The chain is built from TRBV27 and TRBJ2-2; a possible D gene is TRBD1 (6 bases). There are 15 residues in the CDR3. Germline V lookup: CDR1 MNHEY, CDR2 SMNVEV (reference sequence). V was clipped by 7 bases and J by 2 bases, with 14 bases between them. CDR3 sequence reads: CASTAGTSNTGELFF. The CDR3 nucleotides are TGTGCCAGCACGGCCGGGACAAGTAACACCGGGGAGCTGTTTTTT.

CDR3 sequence reads: CASSPGSYNEQFF. The CDR3 DNA follows: TGCGCCAGCAGCCCCGGCAGCTACAATGAGCAGTTCTTC. The rearrangement joins TRBV5-1 to TRBJ2-1; D is unresolved. Germline V CDR1 and CDR2: SGHRS, YFSETQ. Trimming pared 4 bases from V and 3 bases from J, leaving 8 bases between. The CDR3 has 13 amino acids.

This chain links TRBV7-9 with TRBJ2-1; possibly TRBD1 for D (6 bases). V gave up 2 bases and J gave up 7 bases, with 21 bases separating them. The CDR3 totals 17 residues. Per the germline V gene, CDR1 is SEHNR and CDR2 is FQNEAQ (reference sequence). CDR3 in DNA: TGTGCCAGCAGCTTACGTTCTGTGGACCTCAGGGGAAATGAGCAGTTCTTC. It encodes CASSLRSVDLRGNEQFF.

The V and J genes are TRBV7-9 and TRBJ2-1; D is undetermined. Germline CDR1 reads SEHNR; CDR2 reads FQNEAQ (reference sequence). The CDR3 is 15 amino acids. V was cut by 3 bases and J by 1 base, with 10 bases left in between. The CDR3 here is CASSFGEASYNEQFF. The CDR3 DNA sequence: TGTGCCAGCAGCTTTGGAGAAGCTTCCTACAATGAGCAGTTCTTC.

The genes are TRBV5-6 and TRBJ1-2; D unresolved. This CDR3 spans 11 amino acids. Per the germline V gene, CDR1 is SGHDT and CDR2 is YYEEEE. V gave up 1 base and J gave up 9 bases, with 7 bases separating them. CDR3 region: CASSLLASYTF. The DNA for the CDR3 is TGTGCCAGCAGCTTGTTAGCGAGCTACACCTTC.

The CDR3 bases are TGTGCCAGCAGCGATCTCTCGGGAGAGGGTCTGTACTTC. This translates into CASSDLSGEGLYF. This sequence joins TRBV7-2 and TRBJ2-7, with TRBD2 as a possible D gene (6 bases). CDR3 length equals 13 residues. V lost 5 bases, J lost 12 bases, and 20 bases lay in between. Looked up from germline, CDR1 is SGHTA and CDR2 is FQGNSA.

The J gene is TRBJ1-3, the V gene TRBV28, with 7 bases matching TRBD1. Germline V lookup: CDR1 MDHEN, CDR2 SYDVKM. CDR3 length: 14 amino acids. Trimming at V came to 6 bases and at J to 4 bases, leaving 6 bases not matched to a gene. This CDR3 is CASSRGTAGNTIYF. As DNA, the CDR3 is TGTGCCAGCAGCCGCGGGACAGCGGGAAACACCATATATTTT.

The rearrangement links TRBV7-3 to TRBJ2-1; D uncertain. CDR3 length: 12 amino acids. Trimming removed 1 base from V and 8 bases from J, with 6 bases in between. Germline V gene lookup returns CDR1 SGHTA and CDR2 FQGTGA. CDR3 amino acids: CASSLNGDEQFF. The CDR3 coding sequence is TGTGCCAGCAGCTTAAACGGCGATGAGCAGTTCTTC.

On this clone: Other DNA sequences in the same sample also yield this CDR3. The rearrangement links TRBV7-9 to TRBJ2-7, with D unresolved. The germline V gene encodes CDR1 SEHNR and CDR2 FQNEAQ (reference sequence). The CDR3 totals 13 residues. Deletions cut 5 bases from V and 0 bases from J, with 8 bases between. The CDR3 nucleotides are TGTGCCAGCAGCCCTTTGGCCTCCTACGAGCAGTACTTC. The encoded protein is CASSPLASYEQYF.

This sequence joins TRBV5-1 and TRBJ1-1; D ambiguous. CDR3 size: 15 residues. Trimming took off 2 bases at V and 0 bases at J, with 11 bases between the two ends. Looked up from germline, CDR1 is SGHRS and CDR2 is YFSETQ. The chain's CDR3 is CASSFLGPLNTEAFF. Written as DNA, the CDR3 is TGCGCCAGCAGCTTTCTGGGCCCTTTGAACACTGAAGCTTTCTTT.

The chain employs TRBV19 and TRBJ1-2, with D possibly TRBD1 on 6 matching bases. There are 15 residues in the CDR3. Trimming left V 7 bases short and J 3 bases short, with 18 bases between. Germline V CDR1 and CDR2: LNHDA, SQIVND (reference sequence). The DNA of the CDR3 is TGTGCCAGTATTCCCAACAGGGCGCCTGACTATGGCTACACCTTC. Amino acid sequence: CASIPNRAPDYGYTF. The variable domain in full, with the rest retrieved from reference TRBV19 and TRBJ1-2, is DGGITQSPKYLFRKEGQNVTLSCEQNLNHDAMYWYRQDPGQGLRLIYYSQIVNDFQKGDIAEGYSVSREKKESFPLTVTSAQKNPTAFYLCASIPNRAPDYGYTFGSGTRLTVV.

The rearrangement uses TRBV13 and TRBJ2-3, with a tentative D call TRBD2 (7 bases). Germline V gene sequence: CDR1 PRHDT, CDR2 FYEKMQ (reference sequence). The length of the CDR3 is 17 residues. V was cut by 5 bases and J by 0 bases, with 18 bases left in between. The CDR3 loop reads CASSGGLADRSTDTQYF. CDR3 coding DNA: TGTGCCAGCAGCGGGGGCCTAGCGGACCGTAGCACAGATACGCAGTATTTT.

This chain joins TRBV11-2 and TRBJ1-1; TRBD1 matches 7 bases. With 5 bases clipped from V and 8 bases from J, the junction kept 11 bases outside the gene matches. Germline V lookup: CDR1 SGHAT, CDR2 FQNNGV. This CDR3 is 14 amino acids long. The CDR3 reads CASSRPGGRTEAFF. The CDR3 DNA reads TGTGCCAGCAGCAGGCCAGGGGGAAGGACCGAAGCTTTCTTT.

This clone showed up just a few times. The V call is TRBV19, the J call TRBJ2-7, with D tentatively TRBD1 (6 bases). Trimming took 1 base from V and 2 from J, leaving 6 bases between them. Germline V gene sequence: CDR1 LNHDA, CDR2 SQIVND (reference sequence). There are 13 residues in the CDR3. The chain's CDR3 is CASSIGTAYEQYF. CDR3 in DNA: TGTGCCAGTAGTATAGGGACAGCCTACGAGCAGTACTTC.

This rearrangement joins TRBV11-2 to TRBJ2-7, with TRBD1 identical over 7 bases. CDR1 is SGHAT, CDR2 FQNNGV, per germline. The CDR3 contains 16 residues. Trimming removed 3 bases from V and 4 bases from J; junction bases left unmatched: 12. CDR3 nucleotide sequence: TGTGCCAGCAGCTTTATGCCCGGGACAGTTTCTTACGAGCAGTACTTC. As protein: CASSFMPGTVSYEQYF. The full variable domain, its missing parts supplied by reference TRBV11-2 and TRBJ2-7, is EAGVAQSPRYKIIEKRQSVAFWCNPISGHATLYWYQQILGQGPKLLIQFQNNGVVDDSQLPKDRFSAERLKGVDSTLKIQPAKLEDSAVYLCASSFMPGTVSYEQYFGPGTRLTVT.

This chain's CDR3 is CASSQGTSGTYTNTGELFF. Here the CDR3 DNA reads TGCGCCAGCAGCCAGGGGACTAGCGGGACCTATACGAACACCGGGGAGCTGTTTTTT. The V gene is TRBV4-3, the J gene TRBJ2-2; 13 bases match TRBD2. Per the germline V gene, CDR1 is LGHNA and CDR2 is YSLEER. The CDR3 has 19 residues. The J segment lost 0 bases and the V segment lost 3 bases, leaving 7 bases of the junction unmatched.